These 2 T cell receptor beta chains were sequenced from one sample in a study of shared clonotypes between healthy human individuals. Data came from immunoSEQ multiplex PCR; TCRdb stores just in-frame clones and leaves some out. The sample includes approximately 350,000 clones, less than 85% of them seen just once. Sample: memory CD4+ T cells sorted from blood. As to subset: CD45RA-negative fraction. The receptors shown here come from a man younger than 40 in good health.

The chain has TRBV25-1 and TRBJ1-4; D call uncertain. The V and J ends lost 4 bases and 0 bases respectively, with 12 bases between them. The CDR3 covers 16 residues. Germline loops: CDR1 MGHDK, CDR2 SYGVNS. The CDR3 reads CASSGREGATNEKLFF. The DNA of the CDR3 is TGTGCCAGCAGTGGCCGGGAGGGTGCAACTAATGAAAAACTGTTTTTT. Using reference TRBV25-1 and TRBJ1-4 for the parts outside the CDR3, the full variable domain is EADIYQTPRYLVIGTGKKITLECSQTMGHDKMYWYQQDPGMELHLIHYSYGVNSTEKGDLSSESTVSRIRTEHFPLTLESARPSHTSQYLCASSGREGATNEKLFFGSGTQLSVL.

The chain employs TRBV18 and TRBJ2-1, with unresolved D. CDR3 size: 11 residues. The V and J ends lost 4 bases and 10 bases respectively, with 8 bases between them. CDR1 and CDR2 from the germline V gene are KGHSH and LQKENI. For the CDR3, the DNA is TGTGCCAGCTCACTGACTGACGAGCAGTTCTTC. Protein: CASSLTDEQFF.